The clone carrying this T cell receptor beta chain occurred many times. Authors of the study amplified TCR beta CDR3 regions from RNA transcripts. The primer set for the first-round RT-PCR of the TCR CDR3 was HTBI. TCRdb reanalysed the multiplex PCR reads using MiXCR and keeps one entry per CDR3 protein. The table has 450,000 to 600,000 distinct CDR3 sequences, about 14% seen once. This record belongs to a study of T cells in Graves' hyperthyroidism and ophthalmopathy. The sequenced sample was blood. The receptor comes from a woman between 35 and 50 years old with Graves' hyperthyroidism.

CDR3 in amino acids: CASSSSGPSTDTQYF. DNA of the CDR3: TGTGCCAGCAGTTCCAGCGGCCCTAGCACAGATACGCAGTATTTT. This chain links TRBV28 with TRBJ2-3; the D gene is possibly TRBD2 (5 bases). V lost 4 bases, J lost 0 bases, and 11 bases lay in between. Germline V lookup: CDR1 MDHEN, CDR2 SYDVKM. This CDR3 has 15 residues.